The present TCR beta chain was sequenced within a study of human T cells and chemical hapten exposure. As to time point: patch test 3, about 24 weeks after DPC sensitization. Treatment here: therapeutic diphenylcyclopropenone sensitization with weekly scalp DPC. From the RACE reads, TCRdb called clonotypes with MiXCR, one entry per CDR3 protein. The sample records roughly 60,000 distinct CDR3 sequences, 9.5% to 15% being singletons. Sample: whole blood, taken in connection with sensitization to the hapten diphenylcyclopropenone (DPC). The origin of this receptor is a man aged 25 to 40 with alopecia areata. Some clones in this sample may be carry-over from other donors' samples.

The CDR3 region has the DNA TGCAGCGTTGGAGACAGGGGGAATCAGCCCCAGCATTTT. Protein sequence: CSVGDRGNQPQHF. The chain links TRBV29-1 to TRBJ1-5, with 9 positions matching TRBD1. The CDR3 extends over 13 amino acids. V trimming: 4 bases; J trimming: 4 bases; junction bases outside the gene matches: 2. Per the germline V gene, CDR1 is SQVTM and CDR2 is ANQGSEA.